This TCR beta chain was sequenced in a study of CD8+ T cells in alopecia areata (dated by TCRdb to the late 2010s). Study-wide context: Treated patients were enrolled in an open-label pilot trial of oral tofacitinib, 5 to 10 mg twice daily, for moderate-to-severe alopecia areata. For the treated patients, the SALT score, which quantifies what percentage of scalp surface area is affected, served as the measure of disease severity. Clonality in the scalp was compared among normal scalp (n=4), patchy alopecia areata scalp (n=8), and alopecia totalis/universalis scalp (n=8). immunoSEQ multiplex PCR using 35 Vbeta forward primers and 13 Jbeta reverse primers was used to amplify TCRbeta CDR3 regions. In both human patients and the C3H/HeJ mouse model, the study applied high-throughput TCRbeta sequencing to look at T cell clonal expansion in alopecia areata. The RNA source kit depended on sample type: the PAXgene miRNA kit for fixed scalp, the miRNeasy kit for PBMCs, and the RNeasy kit for mouse skin. Biopsies were taken from tofacitinib-treated patients at baseline and at 4 and 24 weeks of treatment, and a later scalp biopsy was taken in several of the tofacitinib-treated patients. Patients stayed on tofacitinib for 6 to 18 months and then had 6 months of follow-up off drug so that delayed response and recurrence could be assessed. On the human side, TCRbeta sequencing was run on scalp tissue and on sorted CD4+ and CD8+ peripheral blood T cells from healthy controls and from alopecia areata patients with either patchy or totalis/universalis disease.

Findings and caveats that apply to the study as a whole: Compared with normal scalp, lesional scalp, particularly in alopecia totalis/universalis, had higher clonality and more expanded CD8+ clones, which suggests antigenic drive. Tofacitinib significantly lowered scalp clonality and the number of expanded CD8+ clones among the top 100 scalp clones. Shared TCR sequences between patients were less evident than in mice, which may be partly attributable to HLA diversity in the patient population. Scalp TCR repertoire analysis is complicated because resident alphabeta T cells in normal human skin are also sequenced, whereas mouse skin is dominated by gammadelta T cells. Because the treated cohort was small and included a single nonresponder, larger studies are needed to assess links between baseline CD8+ expansion and response. During tofacitinib treatment, many expanded lesional clones stuck around in both scalp and blood, and this persistence may partly explain why relapse happens after treatment is stopped.

V is trimmed back by 3 bases and J by 4 bases, and the junction contains 5 bases that no gene match accounts for. Counted from cysteine to phenylalanine, this CDR3 has 14 amino acids. The CDR3 DNA has 42 bases and is translated from base 1. The germline V gene supplies CDR1 SGDLS and CDR2 YYNGEE. Library method: the immunoSEQ multiplex PCR assay. RNA was extracted from all samples and reverse transcribed into cDNA, which served as template for TCR sequencing. First-strand cDNA was synthesized with SuperScript III using a 2:1 mix of oligo-dT and random hexamers. A synthetic immune receptor repertoire was used to gauge amplification bias, and whatever bias remained was removed computationally. Processing in the source paper ran as follows. Raw reads were preprocessed to remove errors, and CDR3 was defined by IMGT conventions from the conserved cysteine to phenylalanine. Clonality was calculated as 1 minus Shannon entropy normalized by log2 of the number of productive unique TCRs. Whether each scalp clone was CD4 or CD8 was inferred by checking scalp TCRbeta sequences against the CD4 and CD8 repertoires from sorted blood. The table comes from immuneACCESS by way of TCRdb, which keeps in-frame sequences with V and J called. Part of the clones is missing from these tables; in studies checked, under half for an unresolved V gene and the rest for unknown reasons. That table gives V, J and clone size, and the DNA gave D and trimming. The sample table holds 98,000 or so clones, of which approximately 66% were seen once. Clones ranked in the top ten supply 15% to 17% of the sample.

Comments on this clone: Its antigen remains unidentified. No base quality values were provided; no much bigger clone lies one nucleotide off.

This specimen's time point label, interpreted: around 4 weeks on oral tofacitinib. Sample treatment or condition, as interpreted from the label and publication: oral pan-JAK inhibitor, 5-10 mg twice daily. From alopecia areata patients, peripheral blood was collected along with lesional scalp punch biopsies. PBMCs were isolated by density centrifugation and stained for CD3, CD4 and CD8, after which CD4+ and CD8+ T cells were sorted on a FACSAria. The specimen was CD8+ T cells sorted from blood, collected at week 4, from a patient treated with tofacitinib. Recombination linked TRBV9 to TRBJ2-5; 8 nucleotides in the junction match TRBD2. The TCR comes from a human donor with alopecia areata. The nucleotide sequence is TGTGCCAGCAGCGCACTGGCGGGGGGAGAGACCCAGTACTTC. Its translation reads: CASSALAGGETQYF.